Below are 17 T cell receptor beta chains sequenced from a single sample in a study of early stage breast cancer tumors. Sequencing was performed with immunoSEQ multiplex PCR; in TCRdb, only in-frame clones are kept and a portion is missing. The sample holds about 19,000 clones, around 83% seen once. Sequencing was carried out using blood. These receptors all come from a person in their 70s with breast cancer.

The chain carries TRBV4-3 and TRBJ1-6; D gene uncertain. Germline V gives CDR1 LGHNA, CDR2 YSLEER. There are 14 residues in the CDR3. V was pared by 0 bases and J by 6 bases, with 6 bases between. The DNA of the CDR3 is TGCGCCAGCAGCCAAGAGGGCAGTAATTCACCCCTCCACTTT. Translating it yields CASSQEGSNSPLHF.

The chain is built from TRBV4-3 and TRBJ1-4; maybe TRBD1 (6 bases). The V and J ends lost 0 bases and 6 bases respectively, with 11 bases between them. CDR3 length: 15 amino acids. Per the germline V gene, CDR1 is LGHNA and CDR2 is YSLEER. The CDR3 bases are TGCGCCAGCAGCCAAGAAGGGGGTAAAGATGAAAAACTGTTTTTT. It yields the protein CASSQEGGKDEKLFF.

This CDR3 reads CASSRDRPGNTEAFF. The CDR3, as DNA: TGTGCCAGCAGTCGCGACAGGCCAGGAAACACTGAAGCTTTCTTT. The chain is built from TRBV6-5 and TRBJ1-1, with D tentatively TRBD1 (6 bases). The ends were cut back, 5 bases at V and 2 bases at J, with 15 bases in the middle. This CDR3 is 15 amino acids long. CDR1 and CDR2 from the germline V gene are MNHEY and SVGAGI.

CDR3 coding DNA: TGTGCCAGCTGGCCACAGGGGGGTGGCTACACCTTC. Its translation: CASWPQGGGYTF. This chain links TRBV2 with TRBJ1-2, with 8 bases matching TRBD1. Germline V gene data show CDR1 as SNHLY and CDR2 as FYNNEI. The junction had 6 bases not matched to a gene; V was cut back by 8 bases and J by 7 bases. The CDR3 runs to 12 residues.

This chain joins TRBV7-8 and TRBJ1-5, with 9 nucleotides matching TRBD1. The CDR3 consists of 18 residues. Trimming at V came to 5 bases and at J to 3 bases, leaving 14 bases not matched to a gene. Germline assignment: CDR1 SGHVS and CDR2 FQNEAQ. The CDR3 DNA is TGTGCCAGCAGCCCTCACGCCGGGACAGGGCTTAACAATCAGCCCCAGCATTTT. Amino acid sequence: CASSPHAGTGLNNQPQHF.

The rearrangement links TRBV2 to TRBJ2-7; the match to TRBD1 covers 8 bases. The ends lost 7 bases at V and 2 bases at J; junction bases unmatched: 10. This CDR3 region has 15 residues. Germline lookup yields CDR1 SNHLY and CDR2 FYNNEI. The CDR3 is CASNPGGQVAYEQYF. The CDR3 DNA reads TGTGCCAGCAATCCTGGGGGACAGGTAGCCTACGAGCAGTACTTC. Filled out from reference TRBV2 and TRBJ2-7, the complete variable domain reads EPEVTQTPSHQVTQMGQEVILRCVPISNHLYFYWYRQILGQKVEFLVSFYNNEISEKSEIFDDQFSVERPDGSNFTLKIRSTKLEDSAMYFCASNPGGQVAYEQYFGPGTRLTVT.

This clone was found once. The V call is TRBV7-9, the J call TRBJ2-2, with D perhaps TRBD2 (5 bases). CDR3 size: 14 residues. The germline V gene encodes CDR1 SEHNR and CDR2 FQNEAQ (reference sequence). V was cut by 8 bases and J by 2 bases, with 12 bases left in between. CDR3 sequence reads: CASCGLVNTGELFF. The DNA for the CDR3 is TGTGCCAGCTGCGGACTGGTTAACACCGGGGAGCTGTTTTTT.

The rearrangement uses TRBV6-5 and TRBJ2-2; maybe TRBD2 (5 bases). Trimming left V 0 bases short and J 4 bases short, with 12 bases between. CDR3 length: 16 residues. CDR1 and CDR2 from the germline V gene are MNHEY and SVGAGI. As DNA, the CDR3 is TGTGCCAGCAGTTACTCGGACTTAGGGAGCACCGGGGAGCTGTTTTTT. It is translated as CASSYSDLGSTGELFF.

CDR3 in DNA: TGTGCCAGCAGCCAACGAGGGCCCACAGATACGCAGTATTTT. Amino acids: CASSQRGPTDTQYF. The chain carries TRBV4-2 and TRBJ2-3; D possibly corresponds to TRBD2 (5 bases). Germline V gene lookup returns CDR1 LGHNA and CDR2 YNFKEQ. The CDR3 has 14 residues. The V and J ends lost 2 bases and 2 bases respectively, with 8 bases between them.

The chain is built from TRBV5-6 and TRBJ1-1; TRBD1 aligns across 8 bases. Germline CDR1 and CDR2: SGHDT and YYEEEE. V lost 2 bases, J lost 5 bases, and 5 bases stayed unmatched. The CDR3 covers 14 residues. The CDR3 DNA sequence: TGTGCCAGCAGCTTCCAGGGGGCTGCGACTGAAGCTTTCTTT. Protein product: CASSFQGAATEAFF.

This rearrangement joins TRBV6-1 to TRBJ1-3; D gene unclear. CDR3 length: 12 residues. The V end was cut by 7 bases, the J end by 5 bases, with 9 bases between. Germline V gene lookup returns CDR1 MNHNS and CDR2 SASEGT. CDR3 sequence: CASTEIRNTIYF. The CDR3 DNA is TGTGCCAGCACAGAAATTAGAAACACCATATATTTT.

This chain uses TRBV19 with TRBJ2-2; TRBD1 agrees at 8 bases. Trimming cost V 3 bases and J 6 bases; bases outside gene matches: 3. CDR3 length: 14 residues. Per germline, CDR1 LNHDA and CDR2 SQIVND (reference sequence). CDR3 DNA: TGTGCCAGTAGTATCGAGGACAGGGCCGGGGAGCTGTTTTTT. It codes for CASSIEDRAGELFF. Variable domain in full (rest from reference TRBV19 and TRBJ2-2): DGGITQSPKYLFRKEGQNVTLSCEQNLNHDAMYWYRQDPGQGLRLIYYSQIVNDFQKGDIAEGYSVSREKKESFPLTVTSAQKNPTAFYLCASSIEDRAGELFFGEGSRLTVL.

The CDR3 region has the DNA TGTGCCAGCCGGCCGACAGGGTCCACTGAAGCTTTCTTT. Protein sequence: CASRPTGSTEAFF. This chain links TRBV7-8 with TRBJ1-1; 7 bases fit TRBD1. This CDR3 region has 13 residues. Germline CDR1 and CDR2: SGHVS and FQNEAQ. Germline trimming cut 8 bases from V and 4 bases from J; bases unmatched to any gene: 7.

This clone was detected once. The chain joins TRBV2 to TRBJ2-3, with TRBD2 identical over 8 bases. The CDR3 spans 15 residues. The V and J ends lost 2 bases and 4 bases, in that order; junction bases with no gene match: 5. Per germline, CDR1 SNHLY and CDR2 FYNNEI. CDR3 DNA sequence: TGTGCCAGCAGTGAAAGGGCGGGGGGACCAGATACGCAGTATTTT. Protein sequence: CASSERAGGPDTQYF. Variable domain in full (rest from reference TRBV2 and TRBJ2-3): EPEVTQTPSHQVTQMGQEVILRCVPISNHLYFYWYRQILGQKVEFLVSFYNNEISEKSEIFDDQFSVERPDGSNFTLKIRSTKLEDSAMYFCASSERAGGPDTQYFGPGTRLTVL.

The V call is TRBV7-3, the J call TRBJ2-7, with D perhaps matching TRBD1 (5 bases). Between the trimmed V and J ends, which lost 4 bases and 3 bases, there was a span of 10 bases. Germline CDR1 SGHTA, CDR2 FQGTGA. The CDR3 has 13 amino acids. Here the CDR3 reads CASSSNQGYEQYF. DNA of the CDR3: TGTGCCAGCAGCTCCAATCAGGGCTACGAGCAGTACTTC. Full variable domain (outside the CDR3, taken from reference TRBV7-3 and TRBJ2-7): GAGVSQTPSNKVTEKGKYVELRCDPISGHTALYWYRQSLGQGPEFLIYFQGTGAADDSGLPNDRFFAVRPEGSVSTLKIQRTERGDSAVYLCASSSNQGYEQYFGPGTRLTVT.

The chain uses TRBV29-1 and TRBJ2-5; D call uncertain. The last part of the DNA fits TRBJ2-7 better; the J call may be wrong. CDR1 and CDR2 (germline): SQVTM, ANQGSEA. The CDR3 length is 11 residues. CDR3 DNA sequence: TGCAGCGTTAAACAGACGAACGAGCAGTACTTC. Residues: CSVKQTNEQYF.

The rearrangement links TRBV7-6 to TRBJ2-5, with TRBD2 identical over 8 bases. The trim removed 2 bases at V and 2 bases at J, leaving 4 bases unmatched. The CDR3 covers 15 residues. Germline V CDR1 and CDR2: SGHVS, FNYEAQ. The CDR3 protein is CASSLRPSGQETQYF. The CDR3 coding sequence is TGTGCCAGCAGCTTAAGGCCTAGCGGGCAAGAGACCCAGTACTTC.